Shown below are 20 T cell receptor beta chains from a single sample sequenced in a study of T cell responses to AZD1222 COVID-19 vaccine. The data were produced by immunoSEQ multiplex PCR, yet TCRdb's version contains in-frame clones alone and is incomplete. The sample has 150,000 to 200,000 clones; approximately 90% are singletons. The input for sequencing was peripheral blood, taken 28 days after the second AZD1222 dose. Receptors originate from an adult who received the AZD1222 COVID-19 vaccine.

The chain couples TRBV6-5 to TRBJ1-4; a weak D match, TRBD1 (5 bases). CDR1 and CDR2 (germline): MNHEY, SVGAGI. This CDR3 comprises 15 residues. V lost 6 bases to trimming and J lost 3 bases, with 14 bases between them. The CDR3 sequence is CASRTGGFPNEKLFF. CDR3 DNA: TGTGCCAGCAGAACCGGGGGGTTCCCTAATGAAAAACTGTTTTTT.

The V and J genes are TRBV6-2 or TRBV6-3 and TRBJ2-5; D not resolved. The ends were cut back, 5 bases at V and 1 base at J, with 8 bases in the middle. This CDR3 has 13 amino acids. Germline-derived CDR1 and CDR2 are MNHEY and SVGEGT. CDR3: CASSLVLQETQYF. Written as DNA, the CDR3 is TGTGCCAGCAGTCTAGTACTCCAAGAGACCCAGTACTTC.

This sequence joins TRBV15 and TRBJ2-5; D gene uncertain. The CDR3 contains 15 residues. V dropped 1 base and J dropped 5 bases, with 14 bases sitting between them. Germline V gives CDR1 LNHNV, CDR2 YYDKDF (reference sequence). CDR3 loop: CATSRVPAAAETQYF. CDR3 bases: TGTGCCACCAGCAGAGTCCCAGCTGCTGCGGAGACCCAGTACTTC.

The chain couples TRBV20-1 to TRBJ1-5; 8 bases are a match to TRBD1. This CDR3 has 14 residues. Germline assignment: CDR1 DFQATT and CDR2 SNEGSKA (reference sequence). V dropped 3 bases and J dropped 2; count of bases not matched to a gene: 3. CDR3 loop: CSASTQGGNQPQHF. CDR3 sequence (DNA): TGCAGTGCTAGTACACAGGGGGGCAATCAGCCCCAGCATTTT.

The CDR3 region is CASSVDGGGASNEQFF. The CDR3 region has the DNA TGTGCCAGCAGCGTAGACGGAGGGGGCGCTAGCAATGAGCAGTTCTTC. The chain couples TRBV9 to TRBJ2-1, with D possibly being TRBD1 (7 bases). Trimming took 0 bases from V and 6 from J, leaving 16 bases between them. This CDR3 comprises 16 residues. Per germline, CDR1 SGDLS and CDR2 YYNGEE.

This rearrangement joins TRBV28 to TRBJ1-2; D is undetermined. Looked up from germline, CDR1 is MDHEN and CDR2 is SYDVKM. Trimming took off 7 bases at V and 0 bases at J, with 12 bases between the two ends. The CDR3 consists of 14 residues. The CDR3 sequence is CASTPTVANYGYTF. The CDR3 bases are TGTGCCAGCACCCCGACGGTAGCTAACTATGGCTACACCTTC.

This clone was observed a few times. This chain connects TRBV3-1 (or the pseudogene TRBV3-2) to TRBJ2-5, with D perhaps assigned TRBD1 or TRBD2 (5 bases each). This CDR3 is 13 amino acids long. Trimming left V 7 bases short and J 5 bases short, with 14 bases between. Looked up from germline, CDR1 is LGHDT and CDR2 is YNNKEL (reference sequence). In DNA form, the CDR3 reads TGTGCCAGCACCCCACGGGGCCGGGAGACCCAGTACTTC. Translating gives CASTPRGRETQYF.

V usage is TRBV12-5 and J usage is TRBJ2-7; D is possibly TRBD1 (5 bases). Trimming stripped 0 bases from V and 12 bases from J, with 15 bases between. Germline lookup yields CDR1 LGHNT and CDR2 FRNRAP. The CDR3 is made up of 13 amino acids. The CDR3 loop is CASGLVTQGPRYF. The CDR3 DNA follows: TGTGCTAGTGGTTTGGTAACCCAGGGTCCGCGGTACTTC.

About this clone itself: The same CDR3 also results from other DNA sequences found in this sample. Written as DNA, the CDR3 is TGCGCCAGCAGCTTGGAGGCAGGGGTGTACTACGAGCAGTACTTC. Its translation: CASSLEAGVYYEQYF. This rearrangement joins TRBV5-1 to TRBJ2-7; D is perhaps TRBD1 (6 bases). CDR1 is SGHRS, CDR2 YFSETQ, per germline. There are 15 residues in the CDR3. V lost 0 bases and J 3 bases, leaving 13 bases between the germline ends.

This rearrangement joins TRBV28 to TRBJ2-1; no clear D gene. The ends were cut back, 8 bases at V and 9 bases at J, with 8 bases in the middle. Germline CDR1 reads MDHEN; CDR2 reads SYDVKM. The CDR3 loop spans 10 amino acids. The CDR3 reads CASLRREQFF. CDR3 in DNA: TGTGCCAGCCTGAGGCGTGAGCAGTTCTTC.

The CDR3, as DNA: TGTGCCACCAGTGCGGCCAATAACTATGGCTACACCTTC. Amino acid sequence: CATSAANNYGYTF. The chain uses TRBV24-1 and TRBJ1-2; no reliable D call. The germline gives CDR1 KGHDR, CDR2 SFDVKD. This CDR3 contains 13 residues. V was clipped by 5 bases and J by 1 base, with 7 bases between them.

This chain links TRBV5-6 with TRBJ2-5; the D is unclear. V dropped 0 bases and J dropped 2 bases, with 8 bases sitting between them. This CDR3 comprises 14 residues. Looked up from germline, CDR1 is SGHDT and CDR2 is YYEEEE. This CDR3 is CASSLEARQETQYF. DNA of the CDR3: TGTGCCAGCAGCTTGGAGGCGAGACAAGAGACCCAGTACTTC.

The V gene is TRBV10-3, the J gene TRBJ2-7, with TRBD2 matching 9 bases. Trimming took 4 bases from V and 0 from J; bases not matched to a gene: 7. Germline-derived CDR1 and CDR2 are ENHRY and SYGVKD. This CDR3 has 16 residues. DNA for the CDR3: TGTGCCATCAGTGCCTCGGCTAGCGGGAACTCCTACGAGCAGTACTTC. Residues: CAISASASGNSYEQYF.

The chain links TRBV29-1 to TRBJ2-3; D gene uncertain. CDR3 length: 12 amino acids. In germline, CDR1 is SQVTM, CDR2 ANQGSEA. The germline V and J ends were trimmed by 7 bases and 5 bases, with 13 bases remaining between them. The CDR3 bases are TGCAGCGCAGCCCACCCGGAAGATACGCAGTATTTT. It yields the protein CSAAHPEDTQYF.

Here the CDR3 reads CASSSGQDTEAFF. Here the CDR3 DNA reads TGCGCCAGCAGCTCGGGACAGGACACTGAAGCTTTCTTT. The rearrangement links TRBV5-1 to TRBJ1-1, with TRBD1 matching 8 bases. Germline V lookup: CDR1 SGHRS, CDR2 YFSETQ. After removal of 3 bases from V and 3 bases from J, the junction contained 1 base not matched to a gene. The CDR3 totals 13 residues.

The chain has TRBV25-1 and TRBJ2-7; possible D gene TRBD1, 5 bases. V lost 6 bases and J 3 bases, leaving 15 bases between the germline ends. This CDR3 has 14 residues. Germline V gene sequence: CDR1 MGHDK, CDR2 SYGVNS. DNA for the CDR3: TGTGCCAGCAGCGACAGAGTCTATGACTACGAGCAGTACTTC. Translated: CASSDRVYDYEQYF.

V is TRBV3-1 (or the pseudogene TRBV3-2) and J is TRBJ2-5, with 10 bases lining up with TRBD2. CDR1 and CDR2 from the germline V gene are LGHDT and YNNKEL (reference sequence). J gave up 4 bases and V 5 bases, and 7 bases lay outside the gene matches. The CDR3 has 15 amino acids. CDR3 region: CASSAQRGGRETQYF. CDR3 in DNA: TGTGCCAGCAGCGCCCAGCGGGGGGGCCGAGAGACCCAGTACTTC.

The genes are TRBV7-8 and TRBJ2-3, with 10 bases fitting TRBD1. The V and J ends lost 6 bases and 5 bases, in that order; junction bases with no gene match: 8. Germline lookup yields CDR1 SGHVS and CDR2 FQNEAQ. The CDR3 has 15 residues. The CDR3 spells CASSRDRGLRDTQYF. The CDR3 bases are TGTGCCAGCAGTAGGGACAGGGGATTGAGAGATACGCAGTATTTT.

This clone has more than one count but fewer than ten. The rearrangement links TRBV4-2 to TRBJ1-1, with D unclear. The germline V gene encodes CDR1 LGHNA and CDR2 YNFKEQ. The V and J ends lost 1 base and 4 bases respectively, with 13 bases between them. The length of the CDR3 is 15 residues. CDR3 sequence reads: CASSQAEAGSTEAFF. As DNA, the CDR3 is TGTGCCAGCAGCCAAGCAGAGGCAGGTAGCACTGAAGCTTTCTTT.

This chain uses TRBV5-1 with TRBJ1-1, with D possibly being TRBD1 (5 bases). CDR1 is SGHRS, CDR2 YFSETQ, per germline. Trimming removed 4 bases at V and 0 bases at J, with 10 bases between. CDR3 length equals 14 residues. Written as DNA, the CDR3 is TGCGCCAGCAGCGGTCCGGGGCTGAACACTGAAGCTTTCTTT. This gives the protein CASSGPGLNTEAFF.